This is a list of T cell receptor beta chains from one sample in a study of shared clonotypes between healthy human individuals. Sequencing used immunoSEQ multiplex PCR; TCRdb keeps in-frame clones, though not all of them. This sample has hundreds of thousands of clones, with almost 97% found just once. Specimen: naive CD4+ T cells sorted from blood. The receptors were gathered from a young woman in good health. CDR3s include the opening cysteine and the closing phenylalanine or tryptophan. The D gene is left open where the match is weak. Size is omitted from some rows. Given values are once, few, many or a class for expanded clones.

TRBV4-1	TRBJ1-4	.	.	CASSQAMGAATNEKLFF	TGCGCCAGCAGCCAAGCGATGGGGGCTGCAACTAATGAAAAACTGTTTTTT
TRBV7-2	TRBJ2-7	TRBD2	.	CASSLTRGGAYEQYF	TGTGCCAGCAGCTTAACTCGCGGGGGAGCCTACGAGCAGTACTTC
TRBV11-3	TRBJ2-7	.	.	CASSKTYEQYF	TGTGCCAGCAGTAAGACCTACGAGCAGTACTTC
TRBV28	TRBJ1-4	.	.	CASSLTGEKLFF	TGTGCCAGCAGTTTAACCGGAGAAAAACTGTTTTTT
TRBV25-1	TRBJ1-3	.	.	CASSDTLLGYSSGNTIYF	TGTGCCAGCAGTGATACTCTCCTAGGGTACAGCTCTGGAAACACCATATATTTT
TRBV19	TRBJ2-7	.	.	CASSTDRASGEQYF	TGTGCCAGTAGTACGGACAGAGCCTCTGGAGAGCAGTACTTC
TRBV11-2	TRBJ2-7	TRBD2	.	CASTSRASGSYEQYF	TGTGCCAGCACCTCAAGGGCTAGCGGGAGCTACGAGCAGTACTTC
TRBV7-9	TRBJ2-7	.	.	CASRPLDSYEQYF	TGTGCCAGCAGACCTCTAGATTCCTACGAGCAGTACTTC
TRBV5-4	TRBJ1-3	.	.	CASSLDQRSGNTIYF	TGTGCCAGCAGCTTGGACCAAAGGTCTGGAAACACCATATATTTT
TRBV7-9	TRBJ2-7	.	.	CASSPALGSYEQYF	TGTGCCAGCAGCCCCGCCCTCGGCTCCTACGAGCAGTACTTC
TRBV6-5	TRBJ2-3	.	.	CASSYSRGFTDTQYF	TGTGCCAGCAGTTACAGCAGGGGATTCACAGATACGCAGTATTTT
TRBV4-1	TRBJ2-5	TRBD2	.	CASSQPGLAGYQETQYF	TGCGCCAGCAGCCAACCGGGACTAGCGGGGTACCAAGAGACCCAGTACTTC
TRBV28	TRBJ1-1	.	.	CASSPGSENTEAFF	TGTGCCAGCAGCCCCGGTTCCGAGAACACTGAAGCTTTCTTT
TRBV2	TRBJ1-2	.	.	CASRLKESNYGHTF	TGTGCCAGCAGGTTAAAGGAGAGTAACTATGGCCACACCTTC
TRBV6-5	TRBJ1-2	.	.	CASSYSKGGYYGYTF	TGTGCCAGCAGTTACTCGAAAGGGGGGTACTATGGCTACACCTTC
TRBV28	TRBJ2-7	.	.	CASSFLRESSYEQYF	TGTGCCAGCAGTTTCCTAAGGGAGAGCTCCTACGAGCAGTACTTC
TRBV19	TRBJ1-2	.	.	CASTQRRQGSGYTF	TGTGCCAGTACCCAAAGACGGCAGGGTAGTGGCTACACCTTC
TRBV5-4	TRBJ2-7	.	once	CASSFLGHEQYF	TGTGCCAGCAGCTTTTTGGGCCACGAGCAGTACTTC
TRBV18	TRBJ1-5	.	.	CASSPVTGLQPQHF	TGTGCCAGCTCACCCGTGACAGGACTCCAGCCCCAGCATTTT
TRBV5-1	TRBJ2-3	TRBD2	.	CASSLFAGAADTQYF	TGCGCCAGCAGCTTGTTCGCGGGAGCGGCAGATACGCAGTATTTT
TRBV7-9	TRBJ2-3	.	.	CASSLYGGVTDTQYF	TGTGCCAGCAGCTTATACGGGGGCGTAACAGATACGCAGTATTTT
TRBV7-6	TRBJ2-1	TRBD1	.	CASSSVGGSSYNEQFF	TGTGCCAGCAGCTCAGTAGGGGGCAGCTCCTACAATGAGCAGTTCTTC
TRBV18	TRBJ1-4	TRBD1	.	CASSPLGTGGEKLFF	TGTGCCAGCTCACCACTCGGGACAGGGGGTGAAAAACTGTTTTTT